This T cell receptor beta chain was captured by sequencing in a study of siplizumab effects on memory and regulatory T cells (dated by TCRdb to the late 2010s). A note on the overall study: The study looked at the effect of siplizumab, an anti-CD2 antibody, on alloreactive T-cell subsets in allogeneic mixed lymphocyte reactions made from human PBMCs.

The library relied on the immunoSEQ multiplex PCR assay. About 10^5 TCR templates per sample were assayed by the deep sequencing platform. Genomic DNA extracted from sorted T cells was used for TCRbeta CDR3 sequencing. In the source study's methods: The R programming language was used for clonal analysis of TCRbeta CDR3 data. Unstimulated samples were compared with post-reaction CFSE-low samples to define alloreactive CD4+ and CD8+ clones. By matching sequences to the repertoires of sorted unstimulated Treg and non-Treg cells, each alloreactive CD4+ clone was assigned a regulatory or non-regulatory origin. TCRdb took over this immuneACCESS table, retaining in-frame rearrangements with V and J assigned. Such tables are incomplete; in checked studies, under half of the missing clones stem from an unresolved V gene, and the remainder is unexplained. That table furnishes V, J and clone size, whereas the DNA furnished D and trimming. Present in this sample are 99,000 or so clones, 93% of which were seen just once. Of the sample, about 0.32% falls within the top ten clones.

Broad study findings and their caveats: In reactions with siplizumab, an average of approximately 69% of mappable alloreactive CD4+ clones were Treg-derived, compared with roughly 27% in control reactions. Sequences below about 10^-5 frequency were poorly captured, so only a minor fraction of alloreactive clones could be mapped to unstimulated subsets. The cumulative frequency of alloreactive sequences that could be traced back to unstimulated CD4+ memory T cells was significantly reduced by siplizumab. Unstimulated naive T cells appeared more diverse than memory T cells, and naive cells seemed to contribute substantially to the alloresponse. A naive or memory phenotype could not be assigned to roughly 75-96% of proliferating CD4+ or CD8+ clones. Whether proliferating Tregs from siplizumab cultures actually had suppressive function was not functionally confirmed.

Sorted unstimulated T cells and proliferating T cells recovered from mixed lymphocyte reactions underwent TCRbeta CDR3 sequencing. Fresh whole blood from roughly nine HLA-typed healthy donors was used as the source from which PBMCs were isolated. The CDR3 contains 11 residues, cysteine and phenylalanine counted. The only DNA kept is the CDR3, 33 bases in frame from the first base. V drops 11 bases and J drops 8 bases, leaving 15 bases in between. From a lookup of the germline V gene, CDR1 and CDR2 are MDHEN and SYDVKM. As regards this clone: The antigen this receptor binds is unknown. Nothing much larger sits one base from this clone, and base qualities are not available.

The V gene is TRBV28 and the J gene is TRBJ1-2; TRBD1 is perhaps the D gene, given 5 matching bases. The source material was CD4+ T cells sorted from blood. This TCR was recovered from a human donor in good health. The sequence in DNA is TGTGCCGTTGGGAGGGGTCACGGCTACACCTTC. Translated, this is CAVGRGHGYTF.